This T cell receptor (beta chain) was documented in a study of graft-versus-host responses after intestinal transplantation. This clone was detected once. Produced via immunoSEQ multiplex PCR; TCRdb's table is partial and in-frame only. In the table there are tens of thousands of clones, 80% to 95% of which are singletons. The CDR3 covers 12 residues. Germline V gene lookup returns CDR1 SGHAT and CDR2 FQNNGV. With 0 bases removed from V and 5 bases from J, the gap between germline ends came to 4 bases. The chain employs TRBV11-2 and TRBJ2-5, with D unclear. This TCR was recovered from a human patient who received an intestinal transplant, so some T cells may come from the graft donor. The sequencing here drew on bone marrow, taken 734 days after intestinal transplantation. CDR3 nucleotide sequence: TGTGCCAGCAGCTTAGAGGGTGAGACCCAGTACTTC. It codes for CASSLEGETQYF. Using reference TRBV11-2 and TRBJ2-5 for the parts outside the CDR3, the full variable domain is EAGVAQSPRYKIIEKRQSVAFWCNPISGHATLYWYQQILGQGPKLLIQFQNNGVVDDSQLPKDRFSAERLKGVDSTLKIQPAKLEDSAVYLCASSLEGETQYFGPGTRLLVL.